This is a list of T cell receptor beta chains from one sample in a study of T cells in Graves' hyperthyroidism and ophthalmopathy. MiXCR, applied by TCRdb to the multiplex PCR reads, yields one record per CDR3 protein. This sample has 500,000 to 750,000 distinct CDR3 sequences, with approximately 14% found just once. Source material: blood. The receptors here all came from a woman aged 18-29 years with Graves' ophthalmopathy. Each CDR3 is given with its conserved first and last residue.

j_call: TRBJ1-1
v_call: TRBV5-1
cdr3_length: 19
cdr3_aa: CASSLALSPTGSKSTEAFF

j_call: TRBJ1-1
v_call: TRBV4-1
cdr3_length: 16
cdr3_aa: CASSQVPRWQNTEAFF

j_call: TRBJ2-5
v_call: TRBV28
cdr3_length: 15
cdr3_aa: CASSYLVGSQETQYF

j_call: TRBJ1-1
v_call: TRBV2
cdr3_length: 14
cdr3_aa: CASSGSVMNTEAFF

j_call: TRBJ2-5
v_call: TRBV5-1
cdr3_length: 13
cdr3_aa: CASQRVGEETQYF

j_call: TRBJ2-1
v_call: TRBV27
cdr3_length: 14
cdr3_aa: CASSSSSSYNEQFF

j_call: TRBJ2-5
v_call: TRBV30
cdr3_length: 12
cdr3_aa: CAWDNTGETQYF

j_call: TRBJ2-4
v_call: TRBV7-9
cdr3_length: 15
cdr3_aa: CASSLVGTTKNIQYF

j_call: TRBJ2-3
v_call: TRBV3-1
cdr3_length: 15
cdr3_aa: CASSPLGGAADTQYF

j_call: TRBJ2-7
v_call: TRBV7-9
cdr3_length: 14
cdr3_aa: CASSSDSFSYEQYF

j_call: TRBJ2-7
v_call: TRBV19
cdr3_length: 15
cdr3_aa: CASSATGRSSYEQYF

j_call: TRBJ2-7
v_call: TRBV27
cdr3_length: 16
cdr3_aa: CASSLRGTMSSYEQYF

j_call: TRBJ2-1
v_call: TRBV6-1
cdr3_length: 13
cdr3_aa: CASAATGLGEQFF

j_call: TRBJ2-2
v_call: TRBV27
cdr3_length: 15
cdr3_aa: CASSSRLVNTGELFF

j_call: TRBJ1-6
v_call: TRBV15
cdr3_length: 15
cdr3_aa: CATSRKGQSNSPLHF

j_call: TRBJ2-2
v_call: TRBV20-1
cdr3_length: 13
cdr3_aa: CSAQDGVTGELFF

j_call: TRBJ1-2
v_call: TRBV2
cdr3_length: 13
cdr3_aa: CASSESQSRGYTF

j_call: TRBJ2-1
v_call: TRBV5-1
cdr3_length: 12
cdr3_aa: CASSLLDDEQFF

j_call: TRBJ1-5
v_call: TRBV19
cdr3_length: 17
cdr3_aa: CASSILRGRLSNQPQHF

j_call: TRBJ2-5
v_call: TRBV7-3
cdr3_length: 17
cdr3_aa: CASSPRGGGGVQETQYF

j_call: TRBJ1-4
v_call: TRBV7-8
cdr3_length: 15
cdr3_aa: CASSLSSRAREKLFF

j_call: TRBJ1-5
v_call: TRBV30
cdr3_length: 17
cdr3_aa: CAWSADRGGKSNQPQHF

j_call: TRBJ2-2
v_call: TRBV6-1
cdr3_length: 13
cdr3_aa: CASSYLGLGELFF

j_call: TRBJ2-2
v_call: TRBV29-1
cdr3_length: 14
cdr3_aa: CSVESVGNTGELFF

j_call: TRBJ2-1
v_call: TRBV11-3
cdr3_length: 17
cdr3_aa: CASSHRSGGLAHNEQFF

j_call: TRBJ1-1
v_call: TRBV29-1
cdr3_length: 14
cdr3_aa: CSVEGGAAGTEAFF

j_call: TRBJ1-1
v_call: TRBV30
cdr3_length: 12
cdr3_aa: CAWSEWSTEAFF

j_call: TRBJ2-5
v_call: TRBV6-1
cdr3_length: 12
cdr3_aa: CASKRDGETQYF

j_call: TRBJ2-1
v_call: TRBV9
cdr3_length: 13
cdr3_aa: CASGGLAVTEQFF

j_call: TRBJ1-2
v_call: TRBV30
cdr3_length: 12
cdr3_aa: CAWDNWTYGYTF

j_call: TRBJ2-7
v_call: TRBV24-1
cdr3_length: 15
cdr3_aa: CATSANQGGNEEQYF

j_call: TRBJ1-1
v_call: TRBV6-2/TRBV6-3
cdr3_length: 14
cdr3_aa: CASSETGIYTEAFF

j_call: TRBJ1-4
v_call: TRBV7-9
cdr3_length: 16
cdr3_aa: CASSSGRRGANEKLFF

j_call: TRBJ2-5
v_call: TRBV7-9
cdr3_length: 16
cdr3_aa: CASSLRTSPRGETQYF

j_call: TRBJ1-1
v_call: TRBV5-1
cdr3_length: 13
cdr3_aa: CASSLTGVPEAFF

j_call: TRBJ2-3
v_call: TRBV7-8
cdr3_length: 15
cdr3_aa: CASSSLQGPTDTQYF

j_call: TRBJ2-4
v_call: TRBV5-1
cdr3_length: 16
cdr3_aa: CASRQPGTLAKNIQYF